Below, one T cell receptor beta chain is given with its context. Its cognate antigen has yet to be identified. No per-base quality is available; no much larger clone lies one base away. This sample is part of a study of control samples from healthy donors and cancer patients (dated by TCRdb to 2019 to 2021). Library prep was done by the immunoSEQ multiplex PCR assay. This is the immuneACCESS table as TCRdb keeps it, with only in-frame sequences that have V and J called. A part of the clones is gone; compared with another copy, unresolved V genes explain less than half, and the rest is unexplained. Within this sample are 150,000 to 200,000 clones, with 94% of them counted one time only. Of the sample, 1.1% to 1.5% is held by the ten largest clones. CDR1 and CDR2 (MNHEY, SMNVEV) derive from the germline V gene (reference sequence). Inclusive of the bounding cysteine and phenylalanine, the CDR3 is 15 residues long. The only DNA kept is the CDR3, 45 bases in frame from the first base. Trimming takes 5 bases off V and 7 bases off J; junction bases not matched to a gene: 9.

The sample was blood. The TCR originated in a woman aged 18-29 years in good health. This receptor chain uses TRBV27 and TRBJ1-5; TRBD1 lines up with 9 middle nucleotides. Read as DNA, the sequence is TGTGCCAGCAGTGACTACGGACAGGGGATCCAGCCCCAGCATTTT. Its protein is CASSDYGQGIQPQHF.